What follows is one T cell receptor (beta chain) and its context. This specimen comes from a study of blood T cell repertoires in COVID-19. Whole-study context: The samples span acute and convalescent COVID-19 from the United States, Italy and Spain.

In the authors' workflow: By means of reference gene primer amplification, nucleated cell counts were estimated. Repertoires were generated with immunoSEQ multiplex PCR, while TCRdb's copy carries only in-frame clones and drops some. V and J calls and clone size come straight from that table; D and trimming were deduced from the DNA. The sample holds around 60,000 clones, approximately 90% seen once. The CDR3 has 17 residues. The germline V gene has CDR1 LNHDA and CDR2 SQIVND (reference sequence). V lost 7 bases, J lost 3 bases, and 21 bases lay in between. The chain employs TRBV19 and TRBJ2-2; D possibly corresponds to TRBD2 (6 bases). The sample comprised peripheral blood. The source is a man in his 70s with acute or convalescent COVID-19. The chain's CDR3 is CASNSQVVAGHTGELFF. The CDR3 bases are TGTGCCAGTAACTCCCAGGTCGTTGCGGGGCACACCGGGGAGCTGTTTTTT.